This TCR beta chain appears in the sequencing data of a study of beta chain features in type 1 diabetes. At the level of the study: Researchers looked at fewer than 120,000,000 sorted cells across all samples.

This CDR3 region has 19 residues. J gave up 2 bases and V 1 base, and 11 bases lay outside the gene matches. Per the germline V gene, CDR1 is SGHDN and CDR2 is FVKESK. Study outcomes and limitations: Sequencing from cDNA could over-represent high-TCR-expressing cells. Among all four CD4+ subsets, Type 1 diabetes patients had TCRB CDR3s that were moderately but significantly shorter.

Every isolated RNA sample was fully reverse transcribed, so sequencing captured expressed TCRB transcripts. Generated by immunoSEQ multiplex PCR, the TCRdb table keeps only in-frame clones and is missing some. The sample has 300,000 to 350,000 clones; roughly 13% are singletons. With respect to this clone: Its specificity is unknown.

Averaging about 116 mL, one heparinised blood draw came from each individual donor. Markers CD45RO/CCR7/CD25/CD127/CD95/CD27 served to sort CD4+ naive, central memory, regulatory and stem cell-like memory cells. Source material: naive CD4+ T cells from blood. The sequence derives from a woman younger than 35 with type 1 diabetes. The gene calls are TRBV14 and TRBJ1-1; 12 nucleotides match TRBD1. The CDR3 sequence is CASSQASGDRGRENTEAFF. As DNA, the CDR3 is TGTGCCAGCAGCCAAGCTTCAGGGGACAGGGGGCGCGAAAACACTGAAGCTTTCTTT.